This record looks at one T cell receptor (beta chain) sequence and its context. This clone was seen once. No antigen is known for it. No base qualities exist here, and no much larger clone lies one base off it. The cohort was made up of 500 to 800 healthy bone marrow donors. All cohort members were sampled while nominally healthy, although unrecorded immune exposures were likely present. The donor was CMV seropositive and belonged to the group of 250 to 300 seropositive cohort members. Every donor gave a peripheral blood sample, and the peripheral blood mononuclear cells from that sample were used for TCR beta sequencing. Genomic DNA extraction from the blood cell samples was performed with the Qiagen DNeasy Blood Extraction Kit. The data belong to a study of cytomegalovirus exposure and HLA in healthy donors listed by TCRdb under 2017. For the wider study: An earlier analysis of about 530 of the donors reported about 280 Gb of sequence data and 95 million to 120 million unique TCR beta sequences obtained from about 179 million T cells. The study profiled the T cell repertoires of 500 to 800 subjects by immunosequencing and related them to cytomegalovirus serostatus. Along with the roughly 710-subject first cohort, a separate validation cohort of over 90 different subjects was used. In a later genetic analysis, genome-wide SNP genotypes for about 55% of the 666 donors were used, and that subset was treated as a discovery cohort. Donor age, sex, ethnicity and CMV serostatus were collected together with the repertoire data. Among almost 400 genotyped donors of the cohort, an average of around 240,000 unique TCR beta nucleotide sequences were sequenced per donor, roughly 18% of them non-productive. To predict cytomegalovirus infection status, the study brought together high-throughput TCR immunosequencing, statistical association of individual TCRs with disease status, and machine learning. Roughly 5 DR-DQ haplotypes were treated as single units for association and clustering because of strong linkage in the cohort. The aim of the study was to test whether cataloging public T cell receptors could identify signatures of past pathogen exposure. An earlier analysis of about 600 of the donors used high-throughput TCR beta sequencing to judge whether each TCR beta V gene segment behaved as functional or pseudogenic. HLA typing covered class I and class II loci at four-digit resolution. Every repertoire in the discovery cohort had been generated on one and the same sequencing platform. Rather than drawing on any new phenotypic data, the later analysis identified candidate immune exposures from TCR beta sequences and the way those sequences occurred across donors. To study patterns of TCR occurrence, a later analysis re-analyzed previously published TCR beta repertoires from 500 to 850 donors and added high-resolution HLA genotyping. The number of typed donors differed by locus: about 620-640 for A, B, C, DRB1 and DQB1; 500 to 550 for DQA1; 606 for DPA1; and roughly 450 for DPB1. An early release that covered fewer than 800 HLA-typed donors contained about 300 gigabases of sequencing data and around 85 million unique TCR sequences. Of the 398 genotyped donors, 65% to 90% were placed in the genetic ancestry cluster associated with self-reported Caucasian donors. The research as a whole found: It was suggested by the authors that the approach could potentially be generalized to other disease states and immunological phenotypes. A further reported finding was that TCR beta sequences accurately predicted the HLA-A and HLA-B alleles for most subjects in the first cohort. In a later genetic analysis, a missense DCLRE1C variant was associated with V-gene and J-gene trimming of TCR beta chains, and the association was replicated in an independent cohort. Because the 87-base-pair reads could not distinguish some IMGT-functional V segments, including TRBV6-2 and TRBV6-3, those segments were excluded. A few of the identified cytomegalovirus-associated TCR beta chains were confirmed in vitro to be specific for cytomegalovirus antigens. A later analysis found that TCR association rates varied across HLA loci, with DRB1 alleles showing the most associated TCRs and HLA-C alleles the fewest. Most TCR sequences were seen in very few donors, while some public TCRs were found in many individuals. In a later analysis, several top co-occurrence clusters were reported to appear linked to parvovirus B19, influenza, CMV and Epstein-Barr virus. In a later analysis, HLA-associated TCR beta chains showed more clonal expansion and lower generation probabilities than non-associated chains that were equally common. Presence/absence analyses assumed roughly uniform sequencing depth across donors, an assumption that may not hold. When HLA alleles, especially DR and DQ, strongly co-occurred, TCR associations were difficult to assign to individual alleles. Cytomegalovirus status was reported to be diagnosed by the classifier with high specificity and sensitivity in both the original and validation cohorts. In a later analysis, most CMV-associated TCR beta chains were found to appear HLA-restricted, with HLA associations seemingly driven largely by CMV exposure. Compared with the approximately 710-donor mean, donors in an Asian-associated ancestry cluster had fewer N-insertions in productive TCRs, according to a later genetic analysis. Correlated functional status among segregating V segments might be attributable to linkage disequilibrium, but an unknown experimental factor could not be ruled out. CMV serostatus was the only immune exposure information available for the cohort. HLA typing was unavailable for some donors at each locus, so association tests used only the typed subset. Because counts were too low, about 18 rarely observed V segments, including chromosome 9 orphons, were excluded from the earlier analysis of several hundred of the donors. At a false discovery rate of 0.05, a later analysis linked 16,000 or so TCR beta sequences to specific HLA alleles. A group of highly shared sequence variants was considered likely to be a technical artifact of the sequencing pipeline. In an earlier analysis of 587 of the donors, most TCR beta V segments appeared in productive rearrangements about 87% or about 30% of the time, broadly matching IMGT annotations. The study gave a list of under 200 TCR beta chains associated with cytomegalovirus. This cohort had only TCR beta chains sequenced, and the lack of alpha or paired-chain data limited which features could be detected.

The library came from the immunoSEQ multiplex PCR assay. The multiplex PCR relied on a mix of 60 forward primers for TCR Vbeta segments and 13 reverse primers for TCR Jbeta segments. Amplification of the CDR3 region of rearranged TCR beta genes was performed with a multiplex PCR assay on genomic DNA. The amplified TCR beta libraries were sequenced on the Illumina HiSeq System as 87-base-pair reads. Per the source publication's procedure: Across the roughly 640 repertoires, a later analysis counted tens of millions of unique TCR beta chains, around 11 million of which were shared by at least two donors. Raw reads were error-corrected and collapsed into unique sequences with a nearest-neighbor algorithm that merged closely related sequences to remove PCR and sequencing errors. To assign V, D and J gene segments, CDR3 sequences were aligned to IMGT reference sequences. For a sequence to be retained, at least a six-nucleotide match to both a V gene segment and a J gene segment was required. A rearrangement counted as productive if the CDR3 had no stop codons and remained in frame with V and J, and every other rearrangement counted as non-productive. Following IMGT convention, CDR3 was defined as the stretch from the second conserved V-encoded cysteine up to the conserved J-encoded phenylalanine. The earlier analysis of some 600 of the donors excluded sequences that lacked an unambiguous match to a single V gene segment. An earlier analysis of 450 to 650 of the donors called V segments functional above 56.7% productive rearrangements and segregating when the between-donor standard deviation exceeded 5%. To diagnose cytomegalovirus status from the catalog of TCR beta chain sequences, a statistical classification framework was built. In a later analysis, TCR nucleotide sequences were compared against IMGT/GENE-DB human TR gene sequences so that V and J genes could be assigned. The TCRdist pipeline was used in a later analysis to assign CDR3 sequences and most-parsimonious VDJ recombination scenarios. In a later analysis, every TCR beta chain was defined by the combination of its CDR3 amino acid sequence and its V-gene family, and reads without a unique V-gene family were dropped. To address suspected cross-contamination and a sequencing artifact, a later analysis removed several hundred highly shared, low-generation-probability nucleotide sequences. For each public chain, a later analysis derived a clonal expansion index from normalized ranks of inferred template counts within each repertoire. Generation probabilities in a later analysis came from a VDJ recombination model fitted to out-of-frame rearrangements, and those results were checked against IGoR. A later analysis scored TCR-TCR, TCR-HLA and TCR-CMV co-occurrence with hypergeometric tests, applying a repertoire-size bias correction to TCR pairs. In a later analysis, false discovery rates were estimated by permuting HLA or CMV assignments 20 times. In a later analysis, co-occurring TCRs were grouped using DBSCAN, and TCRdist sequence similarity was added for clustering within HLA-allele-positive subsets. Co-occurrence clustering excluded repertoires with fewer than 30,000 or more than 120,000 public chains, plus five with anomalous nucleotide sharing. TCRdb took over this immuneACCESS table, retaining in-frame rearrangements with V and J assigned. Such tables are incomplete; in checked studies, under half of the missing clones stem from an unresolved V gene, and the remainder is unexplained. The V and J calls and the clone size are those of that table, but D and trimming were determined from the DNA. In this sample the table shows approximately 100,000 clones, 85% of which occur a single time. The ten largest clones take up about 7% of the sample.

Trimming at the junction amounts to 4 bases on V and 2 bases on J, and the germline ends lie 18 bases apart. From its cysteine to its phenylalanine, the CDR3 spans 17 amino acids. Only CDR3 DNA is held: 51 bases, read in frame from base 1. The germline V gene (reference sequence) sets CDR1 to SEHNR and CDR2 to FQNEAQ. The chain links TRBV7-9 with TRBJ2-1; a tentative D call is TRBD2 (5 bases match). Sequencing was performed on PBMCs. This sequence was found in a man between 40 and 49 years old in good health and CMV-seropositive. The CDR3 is CASSSIVGRGTYNEQFF. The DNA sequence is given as TGTGCCAGCAGCTCCATTGTAGGGAGAGGAACCTACAATGAGCAGTTCTTC.